This T cell receptor beta chain originates from a study of tumor-infiltrating lymphocytes in primary liver carcinoma. Study-level results: With p = 0.039, the top-250-clone fraction in tumors significantly exceeded that in blood.

This CDR3 spans 17 amino acids. The germline gives CDR1 SGHAT, CDR2 FQNNGV. RNA and DNA were co-extracted from approximately 20-30 mg of unsorted bulk tissue. The patients lived with chronic HBV infection and had not yet received any treatment. Total RNA (approximately 450 ng) served as template for TCR beta cDNA synthesis primed by a constant-region primer. ARM-PCR, slightly modified, supplied the TCR beta libraries through three nested multiplex PCR rounds. Running 9 to 11 cycles apiece, the first two PCR rounds relied on TRBV1-TRBV30 forward primers together with a C-beta reverse primer. TCRdb reprocessed the multiplex PCR reads with MiXCR, giving one entry per CDR3 protein. The sample has 100,000 to 150,000 distinct CDR3 sequences; 60% to 75% are singletons. Concerning this clonotype itself: Its antigen is unidentified. A read error may produce the germline difference seen at one junction end.

The sequenced sample was liver tumor tissue from sampling region 3. Subset denoted: tumor region T3, left-lateral pole. The receptor was derived from a woman aged 55-75 years with primary liver carcinoma and hepatitis B virus infection. The rearrangement uses TRBV11-2 and TRBJ2-2, with 8 positions matching TRBD1. For the CDR3, the DNA is TGTGTCAGCAGCCCCCTTCCCGGACAGGGTGTTGCCGGGGAGCTGTTTTTT. It yields the protein CVSSPLPGQGVAGELFF. The variable domain in full, completed from reference TRBV11-2 and TRBJ2-2, reads EAGVAQSPRYKIIEKRQSVAFWCNPISGHATLYWYQQILGQGPKLLIQFQNNGVVDDSQLPKDRFSAERLKGVDSTLKIQPAKLEDSAVYLCVSSPLPGQGVAGELFFGEGSRLTVL.